A selection of T cell receptor beta chains follows, all from one sample in a study of CD8 T cells in ankylosing spondylitis. One entry per CDR3 protein results from TCRdb running MiXCR on the 5' RACE reads. The table includes around 300,000 distinct CDR3 sequences, around 15% detected once. Input material: blood, either unsorted or a sorted T cell fraction (not recorded which). All receptors derive from a male donor with ankylosing spondylitis or in good health (not recorded which). Each CDR3 is given with its conserved first and last residue. The size of a clone is reported for some rows only, either as once, few or many, or as a class for expanded clones.

cdr3_aa: CASSPRPDSPLHF
clone_size: .
j_call: TRBJ1-6
v_call: TRBV3-1

cdr3_aa: CASSLDQGVSREKAKNIQYF
clone_size: .
j_call: TRBJ2-4
v_call: TRBV11-2

cdr3_aa: CASSLERGTSKNEQFF
clone_size: .
j_call: TRBJ2-1
v_call: TRBV11-2

cdr3_aa: CASSPGLGNTEAFF
clone_size: few
j_call: TRBJ1-1
v_call: TRBV5-1

cdr3_aa: CASSQDTSHRAKNIQYF
clone_size: .
j_call: TRBJ2-4
v_call: TRBV4-1

cdr3_aa: CASSRQGISVNEQFF
clone_size: .
j_call: TRBJ2-1
v_call: TRBV6-1

cdr3_aa: CSVARGDEQFF
clone_size: .
j_call: TRBJ2-1
v_call: TRBV29-1

cdr3_aa: CSAGPGQGYEQYF
clone_size: many
j_call: TRBJ2-7
v_call: TRBV20-1

cdr3_aa: CAIRGDGRLGTDTQYF
clone_size: .
j_call: TRBJ2-3
v_call: TRBV10-3

cdr3_aa: CASSLTSGVIFYEQYF
clone_size: few
j_call: TRBJ2-7
v_call: TRBV11-2

cdr3_aa: CASSQGAGIGETQYF
clone_size: .
j_call: TRBJ2-5
v_call: TRBV4-2

cdr3_aa: CASSPGTPSYEQYF
clone_size: many
j_call: TRBJ2-7
v_call: TRBV7-9

cdr3_aa: CASSLNRDRAEFF
clone_size: few
j_call: TRBJ2-1
v_call: TRBV11-3

cdr3_aa: CASYRGRSTEAFF
clone_size: few
j_call: TRBJ1-1
v_call: TRBV6-1

cdr3_aa: CASRMGLAYEQYF
clone_size: few
j_call: TRBJ2-7
v_call: TRBV12-3/TRBV12-4

cdr3_aa: CSARVSGPGETQYF
clone_size: .
j_call: TRBJ2-5
v_call: TRBV20-1

cdr3_aa: CASSLGQVGHGTEAFF
clone_size: few
j_call: TRBJ1-1
v_call: TRBV5-1

cdr3_aa: CASSSDTIYGYTF
clone_size: .
j_call: TRBJ1-2
v_call: TRBV5-1

cdr3_aa: CASSPRGRTEAFF
clone_size: many
j_call: TRBJ1-1
v_call: TRBV3-1

cdr3_aa: CASRDRANIQYF
clone_size: few
j_call: TRBJ2-4
v_call: TRBV2

cdr3_aa: CATSRGQGRGDSNQPQHF
clone_size: few
j_call: TRBJ1-5
v_call: TRBV15

cdr3_aa: CASSADRGGEQFF
clone_size: few
j_call: TRBJ2-1
v_call: TRBV11-2

cdr3_aa: CASSGSSGQTSYEQYF
clone_size: .
j_call: TRBJ2-7
v_call: TRBV5-1

cdr3_aa: CASSQVKTSADNEQFF
clone_size: .
j_call: TRBJ2-1
v_call: TRBV4-2

cdr3_aa: CASSPGTGGTGYTF
clone_size: .
j_call: TRBJ1-2
v_call: TRBV5-6

cdr3_aa: CASSFEGLKTQYF
clone_size: few
j_call: TRBJ2-5
v_call: TRBV5-1

cdr3_aa: CAISGGGGDTLNYGYTF
clone_size: .
j_call: TRBJ1-2
v_call: TRBV10-3

cdr3_aa: CSVGQNRETQYF
clone_size: .
j_call: TRBJ2-5
v_call: TRBV29-1

cdr3_aa: CASSRGQGSGYTF
clone_size: many
j_call: TRBJ1-2
v_call: TRBV12-3/TRBV12-4

cdr3_aa: CASSPWDSLYSNQPQHF
clone_size: many
j_call: TRBJ1-5
v_call: TRBV5-5

cdr3_aa: CASSYYGLAGGRNTGELFF
clone_size: once
j_call: TRBJ2-2
v_call: TRBV6-5

cdr3_aa: CASRGTDDSNQPQHF
clone_size: few
j_call: TRBJ1-5
v_call: TRBV6-1

cdr3_aa: CSARANSGNTIYF
clone_size: few
j_call: TRBJ1-3
v_call: TRBV20-1

cdr3_aa: CASSLLRIYEQFF
clone_size: few
j_call: TRBJ2-1
v_call: TRBV12-3/TRBV12-4

cdr3_aa: CASSSTPDRDEQPQHF
clone_size: many
j_call: TRBJ1-5
v_call: TRBV5-1

cdr3_aa: CASSLVDRGSPLHF
clone_size: .
j_call: TRBJ1-6
v_call: TRBV5-6

cdr3_aa: CASSRDRNQPQHF
clone_size: many
j_call: TRBJ1-5
v_call: TRBV5-6